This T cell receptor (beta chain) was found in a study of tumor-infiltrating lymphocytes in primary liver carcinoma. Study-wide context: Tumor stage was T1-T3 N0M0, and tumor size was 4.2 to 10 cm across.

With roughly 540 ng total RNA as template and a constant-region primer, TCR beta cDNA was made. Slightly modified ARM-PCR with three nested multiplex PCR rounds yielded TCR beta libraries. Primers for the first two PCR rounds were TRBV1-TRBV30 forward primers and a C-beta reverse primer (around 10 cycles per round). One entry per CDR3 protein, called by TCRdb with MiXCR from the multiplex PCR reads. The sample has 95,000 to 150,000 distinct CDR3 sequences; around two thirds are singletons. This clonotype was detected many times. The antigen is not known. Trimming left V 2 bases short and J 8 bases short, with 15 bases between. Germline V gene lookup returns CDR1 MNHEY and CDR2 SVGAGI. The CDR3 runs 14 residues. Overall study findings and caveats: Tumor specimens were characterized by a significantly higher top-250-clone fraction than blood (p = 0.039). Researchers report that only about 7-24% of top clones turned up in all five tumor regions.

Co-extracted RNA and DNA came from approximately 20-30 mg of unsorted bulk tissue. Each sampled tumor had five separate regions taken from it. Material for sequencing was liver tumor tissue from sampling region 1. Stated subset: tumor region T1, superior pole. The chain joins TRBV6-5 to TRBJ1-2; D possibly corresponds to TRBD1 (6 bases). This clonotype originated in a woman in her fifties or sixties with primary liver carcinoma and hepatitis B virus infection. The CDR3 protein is CASSYVGGAEGYTF. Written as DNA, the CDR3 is TGTGCCAGCAGTTACGTGGGGGGGGCGGAAGGCTACACCTTC.